These 18 T cell receptor beta chains share one sample of origin, sequenced in a study of identical twins. TCRdb re-analysed the 5' RACE reads in MiXCR, keeping a single row per CDR3 protein. The repertoire holds over a hundred distinct CDR3 sequences, around nine tenths seen once, with around an eighth in the top ten. Sequencing was done on a sample of PBMCs. Receptors were obtained from a young woman in good health. This table probably holds off-target reads from a library built for another chain.

Here the CDR3 reads CASSITSGGENIQYF. The CDR3 region has the DNA TGTGCCAGTAGTATAACTAGCGGGGGGGAAAACATTCAGTACTTC. The chain has TRBV19 and TRBJ2-4, with 13 positions matching TRBD2. V shed 2 bases, J shed 5 bases, and the junction held 0 bases outside the gene matches. This CDR3 region has 15 residues. The V gene's germline CDR1 is LNHDA and CDR2 SQIVND (reference sequence).

The V call is TRBV12-3 or TRBV12-4, the J call TRBJ1-4, with unresolved D. V was shortened by 6 bases and J by 6 bases, with 17 bases between the two germline ends. The CDR3 has 15 amino acids. As DNA, the CDR3 is TGTGCCAGCAGCCCCCCGGAGGCGGATGATGAAAAACTGTTTTTT. It specifies CASSPPEADDEKLFF.

The chain is built from TRBV5-6 and TRBJ2-1; D is perhaps TRBD1 (5 bases). The CDR3 length is 14 residues. Trimming cost V 0 bases and J 2 bases, with 6 bases left between them. Germline loops: CDR1 SGHDT, CDR2 YYEEEE. CDR3 bases: TGTGCCAGCAGCTTGGAAGGGGCCTACAATGAGCAGTTCTTC. This translates into CASSLEGAYNEQFF.

The chain is built from TRBV10-2 and TRBJ2-1, with D tentatively TRBD2 (6 bases). Germline lookup yields CDR1 WSHSY and CDR2 SAAADI. The V and J ends lost 3 bases and 0 bases respectively, with 9 bases between them. This CDR3 has 15 residues. The CDR3 sequence: CASSEGGISYNEQFF. The DNA for the CDR3 is TGCGCCAGCAGTGAAGGCGGGATCTCCTACAATGAGCAGTTCTTC.

This chain connects TRBV6-2 or TRBV6-3 to TRBJ2-1; D possibly uses TRBD1 or TRBD2 (5 bases each). Germline assignment: CDR1 MNHEY and CDR2 SVGEGT. V was shortened by 4 bases and J by 4 bases, with 8 bases between the two germline ends. This CDR3 has 13 residues. CDR3 amino acids: CASSWDGYNEQFF. DNA for the CDR3: TGTGCCAGCAGTTGGGACGGTTACAATGAGCAGTTCTTC.

The rearrangement joins TRBV10-1 to TRBJ2-2, with D tentatively TRBD1 (6 bases). With 7 bases removed from V and 1 base from J, the gap between germline ends came to 10 bases. The CDR3 covers 14 residues. CDR1 is WNHNN, CDR2 SYGVQD, per germline (reference sequence). The CDR3 DNA is TGCGCCAGCACCGGACAGAAGAACACCGGGGAGCTGTTTTTT. This gives the protein CASTGQKNTGELFF.

The chain combines TRBV3-1 with TRBJ2-1; D call uncertain. Germline V gene data show CDR1 as LGHDT and CDR2 as YNNKEL (reference sequence). CDR3 length equals 11 residues. The V and J ends lost 2 bases and 10 bases respectively, with 6 bases between them. Here the CDR3 reads CASSQTTEQFF. The CDR3 DNA follows: TGTGCCAGCAGCCAAACGACAGAGCAGTTCTTC.

The chain uses TRBV10-2 and TRBJ2-2; D ambiguous. The CDR3 runs to 13 residues. Germline V gives CDR1 WSHSY, CDR2 SAAADI. Trimming removed 5 bases from V and 1 base from J, with 5 bases in between. The CDR3 here is CASSTQNTGELFF. The CDR3 DNA reads as TGCGCCAGCAGTACACAGAACACCGGGGAGCTGTTTTTT.

As DNA, the CDR3 is TGTGCCACCAGTGATTTTTGGGATACGCAGTATTTT. The encoded protein is CATSDFWDTQYF. The V and J genes are TRBV24-1 and TRBJ2-3; D not certain. Germline CDR1 reads KGHDR; CDR2 reads SFDVKD. The CDR3 runs 12 residues. Trimming cost V 1 base and J 6 bases, with 4 bases left between them.

The CDR3 region is CASSLPPHTGELFF. The CDR3 DNA follows: TGTGCCAGCAGCTTACCCCCGCACACCGGGGAGCTGTTTTTT. The gene calls are TRBV11-2 and TRBJ2-2; D not resolved. In germline, CDR1 is SGHAT, CDR2 FQNNGV. V lost 2 bases and J lost 3, with 7 bases in between. There are 14 residues in the CDR3.

This sequence joins TRBV20-1 and TRBJ2-7; weak D call: TRBD2 (5 bases). V shed 5 bases and J shed 4 bases, with 12 bases lying between them. Germline V gene data show CDR1 as DFQATT and CDR2 as SNEGSKA (reference sequence). This CDR3 spans 12 amino acids. The CDR3: CSAAKDSYEQYF. The CDR3 coding sequence is TGCAGTGCTGCCAAGGACTCTTACGAGCAGTACTTC.

The chain recombines TRBV7-2 with TRBJ2-2; tentative D call: TRBD2 (5 bases). The CDR3 sequence is 14 residues long. Trimming shortened V by 6 bases and J by 6 bases, and 14 bases separated the two germline ends. Germline CDR1 and CDR2: SGHTA and FQGNSA. CDR3 residues: CASRLEGLAGELFF. CDR3 DNA: TGTGCCAGCAGGCTCGAGGGTCTCGCCGGGGAGCTGTTTTTT. Using reference TRBV7-2 and TRBJ2-2 for the parts outside the CDR3, the full variable domain is GAGVSQSPSNKVTEKGKDVELRCDPISGHTALYWYRQSLGQGLEFLIYFQGNSAPDKSGLPSDRFSAERTGGSVSTLTIQRTQQEDSAVYLCASRLEGLAGELFFGEGSRLTVL.

The chain links TRBV6-5 to TRBJ2-6; D call uncertain. The CDR3 totals 18 residues. V lost 2 bases, J lost 4 bases, and 18 bases lay in between. Germline V lookup: CDR1 MNHEY, CDR2 SVGAGI. The CDR3 reads CASSYRPTPGSGANVLTF. The CDR3 nucleotides read TGTGCCAGCAGTTACAGACCAACTCCAGGATCAGGGGCCAACGTCCTGACTTTC.

The rearrangement links TRBV5-1 to TRBJ2-5, with D possibly TRBD1 on 5 matching bases. The germline V and J ends were trimmed by 0 bases and 2 bases, with 11 bases remaining between them. The germline V gene encodes CDR1 SGHRS and CDR2 YFSETQ. This CDR3 spans 15 amino acids. DNA of the CDR3: TGCGCCAGCAGCTTGGCGCGACAGTCTCAAGAGACCCAGTACTTC. It translates to CASSLARQSQETQYF.

The genes are TRBV5-6 and TRBJ2-4, with a weak D call TRBD1 (5 bases). V dropped 3 bases and J dropped 8 bases, with 9 bases sitting between them. CDR3 length equals 12 residues. Germline V gene lookup returns CDR1 SGHDT and CDR2 YYEEEE. The CDR3 DNA sequence: TGTGCCAGCAGCTCAAAGGGGTACATTCAGTACTTC. The encoded protein is CASSSKGYIQYF.

This chain uses TRBV30 with TRBJ2-5, with a possible D match to TRBD2 (5 bases). The germline gives CDR1 GTSNPN, CDR2 SVGIG (reference sequence). This CDR3 has 13 residues. With 5 bases removed from V and 1 base from J, the gap between germline ends came to 11 bases. The CDR3 DNA follows: TGTGCCTGGGGGAGAGGGCCCCAAGAGACCCAGTACTTC. As protein: CAWGRGPQETQYF.

The genes are TRBV5-1 and TRBJ2-3; D unresolved. This CDR3 has 14 residues. Trimming removed 0 bases at V and 3 bases at J, with 8 bases between. CDR1 is SGHRS, CDR2 YFSETQ, per germline. CDR3 residues: CASSLGLVTDTQYF. The DNA for the CDR3 is TGCGCCAGCAGCTTGGGTCTAGTTACAGATACGCAGTATTTT.

The chain has TRBV5-5 and TRBJ1-4; perhaps TRBD1 as D (5 bases). Trimming pared 4 bases from V and 0 bases from J, leaving 16 bases between. Germline values: CDR1 SGHKS, CDR2 YYEKEE (reference sequence). The CDR3 is 17 residues long. The CDR3 DNA sequence: TGTGCCAGCAGCCCTCTGAGTGTACAGGCAACTAATGAAAAACTGTTTTTT. Its translation: CASSPLSVQATNEKLFF.